The sequence of this T cell receptor beta chain was determined in a study of response to subunit inactivated influenza vaccine. Whole-study findings and limits: The study's authors posited that every seasonal influenza vaccination enlists few new T cells.

This clonotype has ten or more counts. As yet, its antigen is unknown. One entry per CDR3 protein, called by TCRdb with MiXCR from the RT-PCR reads. The data contain roughly 500,000 distinct CDR3 sequences, more than 15% of them seen just once; the ten biggest clones take up about 3%. V was shortened by 2 bases and J by 5 bases, with 12 bases between the two germline ends. The CDR3 covers 14 residues. The germline V gene encodes CDR1 MNHNS and CDR2 SASEGT. Sequencing used CD4+ T cells sorted from PBMCs, obtained approximately 25 months after vaccination. The sequence came from a man aged 45-69 years who received an inactivated influenza vaccine. V is TRBV6-1 and J is TRBJ1-1, with a weak D call TRBD1 (6 bases). The CDR3: CASSEYLRGTEAFF. CDR3 in DNA: TGTGCCAGCAGTGAATATCTAAGGGGGACTGAAGCTTTCTTT.